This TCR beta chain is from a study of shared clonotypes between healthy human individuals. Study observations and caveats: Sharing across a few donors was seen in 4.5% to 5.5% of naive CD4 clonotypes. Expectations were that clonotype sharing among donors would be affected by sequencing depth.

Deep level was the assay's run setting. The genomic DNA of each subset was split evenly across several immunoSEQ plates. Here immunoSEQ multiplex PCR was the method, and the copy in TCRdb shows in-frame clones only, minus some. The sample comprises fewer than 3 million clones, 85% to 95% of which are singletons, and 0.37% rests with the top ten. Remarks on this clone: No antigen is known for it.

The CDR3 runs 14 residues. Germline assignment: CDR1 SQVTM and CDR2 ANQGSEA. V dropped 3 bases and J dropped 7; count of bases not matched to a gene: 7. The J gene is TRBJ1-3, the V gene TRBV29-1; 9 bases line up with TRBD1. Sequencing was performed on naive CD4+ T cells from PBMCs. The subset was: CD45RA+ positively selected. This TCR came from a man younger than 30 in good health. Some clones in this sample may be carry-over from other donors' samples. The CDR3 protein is CSVDSGQGRNTIYF. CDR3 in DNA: TGCAGCGTTGATTCGGGACAGGGTCGTAACACCATATATTTT.